The 16 T cell receptor beta chains below all came from one sample that was sequenced in a study of PD-1 blockade in classical Hodgkin lymphoma. After autologous stem cell transplantation all patients relapsed, and prior brentuximab vedotin exposure differed between cohorts. TCRdb's table, derived via immunoSEQ multiplex PCR, lists solely in-frame clones and lacks some. The sample records about 97,000 clones, over 80% being singletons. The sequenced sample was peripheral blood mononuclear cells (PBMCs), obtained at baseline. The receptors here all came from a human donor with classical Hodgkin lymphoma.

J is TRBJ2-1 and V is TRBV5-6; 9 bases match TRBD1. J lost 4 bases, V lost 4 bases, and 9 bases had no gene match. Germline V gene sequence: CDR1 SGHDT, CDR2 YYEEEE. The CDR3 covers 16 residues. The CDR3 protein is CASSPLQGADYNEQFF. The CDR3 DNA follows: TGTGCCAGCAGCCCACTACAGGGGGCAGATTACAATGAGCAGTTCTTC. Variable domain in full (rest from reference TRBV5-6 and TRBJ2-1): DAGVTQSPTHLIKTRGQQVTLRCSPKSGHDTVSWYQQALGQGPQFIFQYYEEEERQRGNFPDRFSGHQFPNYSSELNVNALLLGDSALYLCASSPLQGADYNEQFFGPGTRLTVL.

The chain couples TRBV6-5 to TRBJ2-4; D is undetermined. Trimming removed 4 bases at V and 5 bases at J, with 18 bases between. Germline loops: CDR1 MNHEY, CDR2 SVGAGI. The CDR3 has 16 amino acids. CDR3 region: CASSLGGLPPENIQYF. For the CDR3, the DNA is TGTGCCAGCAGTTTAGGCGGTCTCCCCCCAGAAAACATTCAGTACTTC.

The chain recombines TRBV9 with TRBJ1-1, with D tentatively TRBD1 (6 bases). Germline V lookup: CDR1 SGDLS, CDR2 YYNGEE. The CDR3 covers 13 residues. Between the trimmed V and J ends, which lost 5 bases and 1 base, there was a span of 9 bases. CDR3 in DNA: TGTGCCAGCAGACCACAGGGGAACACTGAAGCTTTCTTT. Translating it yields CASRPQGNTEAFF.

The chain employs TRBV4-3 and TRBJ1-3; possible D gene TRBD1, 5 bases. V lost 0 bases and J lost 3, with 9 bases in between. CDR1 is LGHNA and CDR2 is YSLEER in the germline V gene. There are 15 residues in the CDR3. The CDR3 sequence is CASSQDGANGNTIYF. Written as DNA, the CDR3 is TGCGCCAGCAGCCAAGACGGGGCGAATGGAAACACCATATATTTT.

This clone was observed a single time. The rearrangement joins TRBV5-4 to TRBJ2-7; 14 bases are a match to TRBD2. The CDR3 has 15 amino acids. V shed 4 bases and J 5 bases; nucleotides not matched to a gene: 5. Germline V gene data show CDR1 as SGHNT and CDR2 as YYREEE (reference sequence). The CDR3: CASSMGLAGAHEQYF. DNA for the CDR3: TGTGCCAGCAGCATGGGACTAGCGGGAGCCCACGAGCAGTACTTC.

In this sample, this clone turned up a few times. The V call is TRBV10-1, the J call TRBJ2-2; TRBD1 aligns across 7 bases. CDR1 and CDR2 (germline): WNHNN, SYGVQD (reference sequence). V gave up 7 bases and J gave up 6 bases; unmatched junction bases: 8. The CDR3 is 14 residues long. CDR3 coding DNA: TGCGCCAGCACCGAGAACAGGGGCGCCGGGGAGCTGTTTTTT. Encoded protein: CASTENRGAGELFF.

This sequence joins TRBV28 and TRBJ1-4; 9 nucleotides line up with TRBD1. The J segment lost 8 bases and the V segment lost 5 bases, leaving 18 bases of the junction unmatched. Germline loops: CDR1 MDHEN, CDR2 SYDVKM. This CDR3 is built from 18 residues. CDR3 bases: TGTGCCAGCAGTGGCCAAACCAGAAAGGACAGGGGCCGGGAAAAACTGTTTTTT. Translating it yields CASSGQTRKDRGREKLFF. Supplemented by reference TRBV28 and TRBJ1-4, the full variable domain reads DVKVTQSSRYLVKRTGEKVFLECVQDMDHENMFWYRQDPGLGLRLIYFSYDVKMKEKGDIPEGYSVSREKKERFSLILESASTNQTSMYLCASSGQTRKDRGREKLFFGSGTQLSVL.

The chain combines TRBV19 with TRBJ2-1; D is perhaps TRBD1 or TRBD2 (6 bases each). The CDR3 contains 16 residues. V was cut by 7 bases and J by 5 bases, with 21 bases left in between. CDR1 is LNHDA, CDR2 SQIVND, per germline (reference sequence). The CDR3 sequence: CASNRGPGALNNEQFF. The CDR3 nucleotides read TGTGCCAGTAACCGGGGGCCGGGAGCCCTTAACAATGAGCAGTTCTTC.

The CDR3 protein is CASSLPRDTSSFSGNTIYF. CDR3 in DNA: TGTGCCAGCAGCTTGCCTCGGGACACCTCATCGTTCTCTGGAAACACCATATATTTT. The chain carries TRBV5-6 and TRBJ1-3, with TRBD1 as a possible D gene (6 bases). CDR3 length: 19 residues. The V end was cut by 1 base, the J end by 0 bases, with 20 bases between. Per the germline V gene, CDR1 is SGHDT and CDR2 is YYEEEE.

This clone was counted a single time. The chain combines TRBV6-6 with TRBJ2-2; perhaps TRBD2 as D (5 bases). V was cut by 1 base and J by 7 bases, with 13 bases left in between. The CDR3 spans 15 residues. Germline V lookup: CDR1 MNHNY, CDR2 SVGAGI (reference sequence). The CDR3 reads CASSYLGVRNGELFF. The CDR3 coding sequence is TGTGCCAGCAGTTACTTGGGAGTCAGGAACGGGGAGCTGTTTTTT.

V is TRBV28 and J is TRBJ2-1; TRBD2 matches 9 bases. The CDR3 contains 17 residues. Unmatched junction bases numbered 15, after V lost 9 bases and J lost 3 bases. Germline CDR1 and CDR2: MDHEN and SYDVKM. As DNA, the CDR3 is TGTGCCAGTAGGGCTAGCGGGACAAACCCATACTACAATGAGCAGTTCTTC. Translated, it gives CASRASGTNPYYNEQFF.

The gene calls are TRBV14 and TRBJ2-2, with unresolved D. The germline V and J ends were trimmed by 3 bases and 7 bases, with 12 bases remaining between them. In germline, CDR1 is SGHDN, CDR2 FVKESK. This CDR3 comprises 14 residues. The CDR3 reads CASSQSLPFGELFF. The DNA for the CDR3 is TGTGCCAGCAGCCAGAGCCTACCATTCGGGGAGCTGTTTTTT.

The chain has TRBV4-1 and TRBJ2-7; TRBD2 matches at 9 bases. V lost 8 bases and J lost 2; bases outside the gene matches: 7. The CDR3 loop spans 14 amino acids. Looked up from germline, CDR1 is MGHRA and CDR2 is YSYEKL. CDR3 sequence: CASARLAVTYEQYF. CDR3 sequence (DNA): TGCGCCAGCGCACGACTAGCGGTAACCTACGAGCAGTACTTC.

This clone occurred once. This sequence joins TRBV11-2 and TRBJ2-2; 8 bases are shared with TRBD2. Trimming cost V 3 bases and J 7 bases; bases outside gene matches: 10. From germline, CDR1 is SGHAT and CDR2 FQNNGV. This CDR3 contains 16 residues. Here the CDR3 reads CASSFDEAGAVGELFF. The CDR3 DNA reads TGTGCCAGCAGCTTTGACGAAGCGGGAGCGGTCGGGGAGCTGTTTTTT. Combining the CDR3 with reference TRBV11-2 and TRBJ2-2 gives the whole variable domain EAGVAQSPRYKIIEKRQSVAFWCNPISGHATLYWYQQILGQGPKLLIQFQNNGVVDDSQLPKDRFSAERLKGVDSTLKIQPAKLEDSAVYLCASSFDEAGAVGELFFGEGSRLTVL.

The chain combines TRBV2 with TRBJ2-7; a weak D match, TRBD2 (6 bases). V lost 5 bases to trimming and J lost 0 bases, with 11 bases between them. Germline V lookup: CDR1 SNHLY, CDR2 FYNNEI. The CDR3 runs to 14 residues. The CDR3: CASSPGLHSYEQYF. As DNA, the CDR3 is TGTGCCAGCAGTCCGGGACTCCACTCCTACGAGCAGTACTTC. Looking up the rest from reference TRBV2 and TRBJ2-7 gives the full variable domain: EPEVTQTPSHQVTQMGQEVILRCVPISNHLYFYWYRQILGQKVEFLVSFYNNEISEKSEIFDDQFSVERPDGSNFTLKIRSTKLEDSAMYFCASSPGLHSYEQYFGPGTRLTVT.

This chain uses TRBV2 with TRBJ2-5; maybe TRBD2 (6 bases). Trimming pared 5 bases from V and 5 bases from J, leaving 18 bases between. CDR3 length equals 15 residues. Germline V lookup: CDR1 SNHLY, CDR2 FYNNEI. DNA for the CDR3: TGTGCCAGCAGTAATAGCGGTCCCCCGGGGGAGACCCAGTACTTC. Encoded protein: CASSNSGPPGETQYF.